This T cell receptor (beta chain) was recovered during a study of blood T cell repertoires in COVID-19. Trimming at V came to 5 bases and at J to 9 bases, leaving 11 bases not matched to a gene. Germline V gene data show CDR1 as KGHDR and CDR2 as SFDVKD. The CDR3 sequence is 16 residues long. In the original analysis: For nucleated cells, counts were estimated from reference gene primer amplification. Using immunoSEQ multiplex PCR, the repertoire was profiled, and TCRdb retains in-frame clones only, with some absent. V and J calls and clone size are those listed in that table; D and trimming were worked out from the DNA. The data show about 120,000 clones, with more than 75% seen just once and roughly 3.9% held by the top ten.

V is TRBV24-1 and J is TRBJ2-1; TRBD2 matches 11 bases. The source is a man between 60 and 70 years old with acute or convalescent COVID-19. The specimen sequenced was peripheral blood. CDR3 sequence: CATSGVGTSGSGEQFF. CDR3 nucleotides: TGTGCCACCAGTGGGGTTGGGACTAGCGGTAGCGGTGAGCAGTTCTTC.